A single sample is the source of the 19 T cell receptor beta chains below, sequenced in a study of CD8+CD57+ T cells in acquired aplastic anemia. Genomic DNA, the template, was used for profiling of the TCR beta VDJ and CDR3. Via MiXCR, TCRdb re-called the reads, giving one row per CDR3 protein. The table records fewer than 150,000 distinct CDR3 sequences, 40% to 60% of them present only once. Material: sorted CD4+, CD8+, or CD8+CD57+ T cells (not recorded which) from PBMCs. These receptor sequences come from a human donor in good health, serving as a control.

The CDR3 DNA follows: TGTGCCAGCAGTGGCGGGTACAGCACAGATACGCAGTATTTT. Its translation: CASSGGYSTDTQYF. The J gene is TRBJ2-3, the V gene TRBV2, with a tentative D call TRBD2 (5 bases). Germline CDR1 SNHLY, CDR2 FYNNEI. The V end was cut by 4 bases, the J end by 0 bases, with 8 bases between. The CDR3 has 14 amino acids.

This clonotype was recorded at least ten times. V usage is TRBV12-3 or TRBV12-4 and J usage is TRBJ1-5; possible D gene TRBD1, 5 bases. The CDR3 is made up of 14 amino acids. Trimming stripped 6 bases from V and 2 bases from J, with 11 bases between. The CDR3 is CASSLDSRNQPQHF. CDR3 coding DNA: TGTGCCAGCAGCCTTGACAGCCGCAATCAGCCCCAGCATTTT.

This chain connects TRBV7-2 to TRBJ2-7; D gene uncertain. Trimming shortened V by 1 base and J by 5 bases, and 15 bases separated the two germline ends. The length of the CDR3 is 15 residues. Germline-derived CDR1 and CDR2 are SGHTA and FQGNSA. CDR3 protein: CASSLGPPREDEQYF. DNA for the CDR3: TGTGCCAGCAGCTTAGGGCCTCCCCGCGAGGACGAGCAGTACTTC.

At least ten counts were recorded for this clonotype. The CDR3, as DNA: TGCGCCAGCAGCCAAGAAGGGGACAGGGGCGGTGAAAAACTGTTTTTT. Protein sequence: CASSQEGDRGGEKLFF. The chain recombines TRBV4-1 with TRBJ1-4, with 10 bases matching TRBD1. The germline CDR1 and CDR2 sequences are MGHRA and YSYEKL. This CDR3 is built from 16 residues. V dropped 0 bases and J dropped 7; count of bases not matched to a gene: 5.

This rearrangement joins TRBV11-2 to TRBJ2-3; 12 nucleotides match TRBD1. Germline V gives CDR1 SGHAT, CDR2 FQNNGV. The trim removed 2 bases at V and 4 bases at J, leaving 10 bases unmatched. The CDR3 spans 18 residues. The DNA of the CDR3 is TGTGCCAGCAGCTTACTCCCGGGACAGGGGGCGCGCCCAGATACGCAGTATTTT. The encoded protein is CASSLLPGQGARPDTQYF.

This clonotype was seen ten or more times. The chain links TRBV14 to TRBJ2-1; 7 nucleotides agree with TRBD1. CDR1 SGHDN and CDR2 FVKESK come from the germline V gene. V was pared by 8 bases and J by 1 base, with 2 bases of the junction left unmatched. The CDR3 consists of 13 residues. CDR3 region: CASHRGSYNEQFF. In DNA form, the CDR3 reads TGTGCCAGCCACAGGGGTTCCTACAATGAGCAGTTCTTC.

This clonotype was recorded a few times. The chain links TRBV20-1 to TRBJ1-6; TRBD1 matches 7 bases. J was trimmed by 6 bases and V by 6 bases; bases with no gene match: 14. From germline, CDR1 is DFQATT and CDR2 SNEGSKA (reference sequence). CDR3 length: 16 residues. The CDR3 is CSADDRDGYINSPLHF. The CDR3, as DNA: TGCAGTGCGGACGACAGGGATGGGTATATTAATTCACCCCTCCACTTT.

CDR3 protein: CATSRDSGQDEKLFF. CDR3 nucleotide sequence: TGTGCCACCAGCAGAGACTCCGGACAGGATGAAAAACTGTTTTTT. The chain carries TRBV15 and TRBJ1-4, with 7 positions matching TRBD1. V shed 0 bases, J shed 6 bases, and the junction held 4 bases outside the gene matches. The length of the CDR3 is 15 residues. Germline assignment: CDR1 LNHNV and CDR2 YYDKDF (reference sequence). Variable domain in full (rest from reference TRBV15 and TRBJ1-4): DAMVIQNPRYQVTQFGKPVTLSCSQTLNHNVMYWYQQKSSQAPKLLFHYYDKDFNNEADTPDNFQSRRPNTSFCFLDIRSPGLGDTAMYLCATSRDSGQDEKLFFGSGTQLSVL.

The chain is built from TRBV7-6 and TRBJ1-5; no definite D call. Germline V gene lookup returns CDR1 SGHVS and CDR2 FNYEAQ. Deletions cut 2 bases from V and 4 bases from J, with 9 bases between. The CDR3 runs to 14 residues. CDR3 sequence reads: CASSLFIGNQPQHF. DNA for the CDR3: TGTGCCAGCAGCTTATTTATAGGTAATCAGCCCCAGCATTTT.

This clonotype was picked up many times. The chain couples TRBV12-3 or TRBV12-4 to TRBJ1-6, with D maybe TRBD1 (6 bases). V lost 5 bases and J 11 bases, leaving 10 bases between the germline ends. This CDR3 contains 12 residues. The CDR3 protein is CASSPGQPPLHF. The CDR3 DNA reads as TGTGCCAGCAGTCCTGGACAGCCACCCCTCCACTTT.

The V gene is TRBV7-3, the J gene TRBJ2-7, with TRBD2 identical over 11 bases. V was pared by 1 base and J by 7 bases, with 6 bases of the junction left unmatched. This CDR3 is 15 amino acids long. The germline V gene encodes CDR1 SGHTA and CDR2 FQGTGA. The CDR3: CASSLRLAGGLEQYV. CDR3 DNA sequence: TGTGCCAGCAGCTTAAGGCTAGCGGGAGGCTTGGAGCAGTACGTC.

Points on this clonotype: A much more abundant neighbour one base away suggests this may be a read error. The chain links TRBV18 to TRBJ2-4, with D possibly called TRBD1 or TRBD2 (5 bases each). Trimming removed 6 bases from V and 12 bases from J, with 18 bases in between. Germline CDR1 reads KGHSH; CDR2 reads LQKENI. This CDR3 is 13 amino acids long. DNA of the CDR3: TGTGCCAGCTCCGATGGGACGTCGGTCACTCAGTACTTC. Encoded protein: CASSDGTSVTQYF.

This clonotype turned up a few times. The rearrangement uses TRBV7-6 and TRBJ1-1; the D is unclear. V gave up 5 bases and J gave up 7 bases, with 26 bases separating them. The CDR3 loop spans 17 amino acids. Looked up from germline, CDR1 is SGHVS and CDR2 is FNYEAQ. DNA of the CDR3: TGTGCCAGCAGCCCCAGACCGGGCGCTCCTCAGAACGGTGAAGCTTTCTTT. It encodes CASSPRPGAPQNGEAFF.

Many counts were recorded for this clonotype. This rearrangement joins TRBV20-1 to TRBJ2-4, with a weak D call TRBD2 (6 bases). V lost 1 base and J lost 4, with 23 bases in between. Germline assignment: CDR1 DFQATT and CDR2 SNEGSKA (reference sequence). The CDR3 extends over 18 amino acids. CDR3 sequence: CSARGTLGPAAGKNIQYF. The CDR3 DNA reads TGCAGTGCTAGAGGAACGCTCGGCCCCGCGGCGGGAAAAAACATTCAGTACTTC.

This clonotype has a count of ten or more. CDR3 residues: CASSLEFQLGYTF. The CDR3 DNA reads TGCGCCAGCAGCTTGGAGTTTCAGCTTGGCTACACCTTC. The chain uses TRBV5-1 and TRBJ1-2, with unresolved D. The CDR3 totals 13 residues. Germline CDR1 SGHRS, CDR2 YFSETQ. V lost 0 bases and J 7 bases, leaving 10 bases between the germline ends. The full variable domain, its missing parts supplied by reference TRBV5-1 and TRBJ1-2, is KAGVTQTPRYLIKTRGQQVTLSCSPISGHRSVSWYQQTPGQGLQFLFEYFSETQRNKGNFPGRFSGRQFSNSRSEMNVSTLELGDSALYLCASSLEFQLGYTFGSGTRLTVV.

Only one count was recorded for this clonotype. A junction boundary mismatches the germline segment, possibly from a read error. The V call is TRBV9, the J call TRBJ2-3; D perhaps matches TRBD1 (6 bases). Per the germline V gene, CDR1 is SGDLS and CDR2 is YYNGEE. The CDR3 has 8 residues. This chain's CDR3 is CASSDREF. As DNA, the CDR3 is TGTGCCAGCAGCGACAGGGAGTTT.

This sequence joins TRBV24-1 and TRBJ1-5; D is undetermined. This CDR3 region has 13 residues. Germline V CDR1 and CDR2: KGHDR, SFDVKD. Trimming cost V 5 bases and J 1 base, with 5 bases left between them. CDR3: CATSGRSNQPQHF. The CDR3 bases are TGTGCCACCAGTGGAAGAAGCAATCAGCCCCAGCATTTT.

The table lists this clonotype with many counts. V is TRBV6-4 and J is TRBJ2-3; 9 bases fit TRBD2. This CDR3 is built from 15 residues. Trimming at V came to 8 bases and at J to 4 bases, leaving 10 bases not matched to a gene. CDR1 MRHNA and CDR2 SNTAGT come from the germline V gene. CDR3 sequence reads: CASSQSGLAADTQYF. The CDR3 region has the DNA TGTGCCAGCTCGCAATCGGGACTAGCAGCAGATACGCAGTATTTT.

Written as DNA, the CDR3 is TGCGCCAGCAGTGAGACGACAACTAATGAAAAACTGTTTTTT. Residues: CASSETTTNEKLFF. The chain is built from TRBV10-2 and TRBJ1-4; D not certain. There are 14 residues in the CDR3. Trimming stripped 2 bases from V and 0 bases from J, with 4 bases between. CDR1 and CDR2 (germline): WSHSY, SAAADI.